This TCR beta chain was obtained from a study of siplizumab effects on memory and regulatory T cells. General study findings and limits: Reactions containing siplizumab showed mappable alloreactive CD4+ clones averaging roughly 70% Treg-derived, versus approximately 28% in controls.

Concerning this clone: Its target is unknown.

Deletions cut 4 bases from V and 0 bases from J, with 16 bases between. Germline V gene sequence: CDR1 SEHNR, CDR2 FQNEAQ (reference sequence). CDR3 length: 17 residues. TCRdb's copy holds only in-frame clones and misses some; the assay was immunoSEQ multiplex PCR. This table holds about 100,000 clones, about 91% found once. Material: Tregs sorted from blood. The V gene is TRBV7-9, the J gene TRBJ2-1; D gene uncertain. The receptor was isolated from a human donor in good health. The CDR3 coding sequence is TGTGCCAGCAGCTATCTAAGGACCACCTTCTCCTACAATGAGCAGTTCTTC. It translates to CASSYLRTTFSYNEQFF.